Listed below are T cell receptor beta chains from one sample, sequenced in a study of OX40 agonist ivuxolimab in advanced cancers. The data were produced by immunoSEQ multiplex PCR, yet TCRdb's version contains in-frame clones alone and is incomplete. The table records over 150,000 clones, 90% to 95% of them present only once. The sample in question was CD4+ or CD8+ T cells sorted from blood, obtained in a trial of the OX40 agonist ivuxolimab. The receptors originated from an adult with an advanced solid tumor such as melanoma, head and neck, liver or kidney cancer. CDR3s include the opening cysteine and the closing phenylalanine or tryptophan. The order of the fields is CDR3 protein, CDR3 DNA, clone size, CDR3 length, V gene, J gene, D gene. D genes are given only for firm matches. Size tells how often a clone was seen (once, few, many) or the class of an expanded clone, and some rows leave it out.

cdr3_aa: CAYTNCGPIAKNIQYF; cdr3_nt: TGTGCCTACACTAATTGCGGGCCGATAGCCAAAAACATTCAGTACTTC; clone_size: -; cdr3_length: 16; v_call: TRBV10-3; j_call: TRBJ2-4; d_call: -
cdr3_aa: CASSQEGEGFHNQPQHF; cdr3_nt: TGTGCCAGCAGCCAAGAAGGAGAAGGGTTTCACAATCAGCCCCAGCATTTT; clone_size: -; cdr3_length: 17; v_call: TRBV4-2; j_call: TRBJ1-5; d_call: -
cdr3_aa: CASSYDRTGLYGYTF; cdr3_nt: TGTGCCAGCAGTTACGATAGGACAGGCCTCTATGGCTACACCTTC; clone_size: few; cdr3_length: 15; v_call: TRBV6-5; j_call: TRBJ1-2; d_call: TRBD1
cdr3_aa: CASSPSGTGHSNYGYTF; cdr3_nt: TGTGCCAGCTCACCATCCGGGACAGGACATTCTAACTATGGCTACACCTTC; clone_size: -; cdr3_length: 17; v_call: TRBV18; j_call: TRBJ1-2; d_call: TRBD1
cdr3_aa: CATSRGLAGEGGEQFF; cdr3_nt: TGTGCCACCAGCAGAGGTCTAGCGGGAGAGGGCGGTGAGCAGTTCTTC; clone_size: -; cdr3_length: 16; v_call: TRBV15; j_call: TRBJ2-1; d_call: TRBD2
cdr3_aa: CASSGAENSPLHF; cdr3_nt: TGCGCCAGCAGTGGGGCCGAGAATTCACCCCTCCACTTT; clone_size: -; cdr3_length: 13; v_call: TRBV10-2; j_call: TRBJ1-6; d_call: -
cdr3_aa: CSAGGQIEQYF; cdr3_nt: TGCAGTGCGGGGGGACAAATCGAGCAGTACTTC; clone_size: once; cdr3_length: 11; v_call: TRBV20-1; j_call: TRBJ2-7; d_call: -
cdr3_aa: CASSQGGGPGINQPQHF; cdr3_nt: TGCGCCAGCAGCCAAGGAGGTGGGCCAGGTATTAATCAGCCCCAGCATTTT; clone_size: few; cdr3_length: 17; v_call: TRBV4-1; j_call: TRBJ1-5; d_call: -
cdr3_aa: CASSLELRSSYEQYF; cdr3_nt: TGCGCCAGCAGCTTGGAACTCAGGAGTTCCTACGAGCAGTACTTC; clone_size: -; cdr3_length: 15; v_call: TRBV5-1; j_call: TRBJ2-7; d_call: -
cdr3_aa: CASSLGDRNTEAFF; cdr3_nt: TGTGCCAGCAGCTTAGGGGACCGGAACACTGAAGCTTTCTTT; clone_size: -; cdr3_length: 14; v_call: TRBV7-2; j_call: TRBJ1-1; d_call: -
cdr3_aa: CASSKGGPEQYF; cdr3_nt: TGTGCCAGTAGCAAGGGGGGCCCCGAGCAGTACTTC; clone_size: -; cdr3_length: 12; v_call: TRBV19; j_call: TRBJ2-7; d_call: -
cdr3_aa: CASSPGQDTEAFF; cdr3_nt: TGTGCCAGCTCACCTGGACAGGACACTGAAGCTTTCTTT; clone_size: -; cdr3_length: 13; v_call: TRBV18; j_call: TRBJ1-1; d_call: TRBD1
cdr3_aa: CASSEALLSGANVLTF; cdr3_nt: TGTGCCAGCAGTGAAGCGCTTCTCTCTGGGGCCAACGTCCTGACTTTC; clone_size: -; cdr3_length: 16; v_call: TRBV2; j_call: TRBJ2-6; d_call: -
cdr3_aa: CASSRGLSTGEQYF; cdr3_nt: TGTGCCAGCAGCCGTGGGCTATCGACTGGAGAGCAGTACTTC; clone_size: -; cdr3_length: 14; v_call: TRBV7-2; j_call: TRBJ2-7; d_call: -
cdr3_aa: CASSNRAGAPSSYNEQFF; cdr3_nt: TGTGCCAGTAGTAACCGGGCAGGGGCCCCATCCTCCTACAATGAGCAGTTCTTC; clone_size: -; cdr3_length: 18; v_call: TRBV19; j_call: TRBJ2-1; d_call: -
cdr3_aa: CASRPGGTVVSYEQYF; cdr3_nt: TGTGCCAGTAGACCTGGCGGGACAGTCGTCTCCTACGAGCAGTACTTC; clone_size: -; cdr3_length: 16; v_call: TRBV19; j_call: TRBJ2-7; d_call: -
cdr3_aa: CASSEAGRREETQYF; cdr3_nt: TGTGCCAGCAGTGAAGCCGGAAGGAGAGAAGAGACCCAGTACTTC; clone_size: -; cdr3_length: 15; v_call: TRBV6-1; j_call: TRBJ2-5; d_call: -
cdr3_aa: CASQRDRGRDNEQFF; cdr3_nt: TGTGCCAGCCAAAGGGACAGGGGGAGGGACAATGAGCAGTTCTTC; clone_size: -; cdr3_length: 15; v_call: TRBV5-4; j_call: TRBJ2-1; d_call: TRBD1
cdr3_aa: CASSYRGGQANYNEQFF; cdr3_nt: TGTGCCAGCAGCTACCGGGGGGGACAAGCTAACTACAATGAGCAGTTCTTC; clone_size: once; cdr3_length: 17; v_call: TRBV7-3; j_call: TRBJ2-1; d_call: TRBD2
cdr3_aa: CASSYSQGAEKLFF; cdr3_nt: TGTGCCAGCAGTTACAGTCAGGGGGCGGAAAAACTGTTTTTT; clone_size: -; cdr3_length: 14; v_call: TRBV6-6; j_call: TRBJ1-4; d_call: TRBD1
cdr3_aa: CASKSTRGLNYGYTF; cdr3_nt: TGTGCCAGCAAGTCCACGAGGGGGCTCAACTATGGCTACACCTTC; clone_size: few; cdr3_length: 15; v_call: TRBV14; j_call: TRBJ1-2; d_call: TRBD1
cdr3_aa: CASSYSPGGTYNEQFF; cdr3_nt: TGTGCCAGCAGTTACTCGCCGGGAGGGACCTACAATGAGCAGTTCTTC; clone_size: -; cdr3_length: 16; v_call: TRBV6-5; j_call: TRBJ2-1; d_call: TRBD2
cdr3_aa: CASSPPVGQGRSPLHF; cdr3_nt: TGTGCCAGCAGCCCGCCGGTTGGACAGGGCAGGTCACCCCTCCACTTT; clone_size: -; cdr3_length: 16; v_call: TRBV5-5; j_call: TRBJ1-6; d_call: TRBD1
cdr3_aa: CATSRGGLNTGELFF; cdr3_nt: TGTGCCACCAGCAGAGGGGGCCTTAACACCGGGGAGCTGTTTTTT; clone_size: -; cdr3_length: 15; v_call: TRBV15; j_call: TRBJ2-2; d_call: -
cdr3_aa: CASSILQTNYGYTF; cdr3_nt: TGTGCCAGTAGTATACTACAGACTAACTATGGCTACACCTTC; clone_size: -; cdr3_length: 14; v_call: TRBV19; j_call: TRBJ1-2; d_call: -